These T cell receptor beta chains were read from a single sample in a study of identical twins. TCRdb fed the 5' RACE reads into MiXCR, producing one record per CDR3 protein. The sample consists of approximately 240,000 distinct CDR3 sequences, 11% to 15% of them appearing once. The material sequenced was memory (CD45RO+) T cells sorted from blood. Receptors originate from a woman aged 18-29 years in good health. Each CDR3 is given with its conserved first and last residue.

V	J	CDR3
TRBV6-6	TRBJ2-2	CASSYSGRELFF
TRBV20-1	TRBJ2-1	CSARGGKRGGLGEFF
TRBV5-1	TRBJ1-2	CASSLERVGRGYTF
TRBV6-1	TRBJ1-1	CASSEGDRGLLYMNTEAFF
TRBV5-1	TRBJ2-3	CASGGLAGADTQYF
TRBV9	TRBJ2-2	CASSVGTGGTGELFF
TRBV20-1	TRBJ1-4	CSARGPPDNEKLFF
TRBV14	TRBJ2-1	CASSRLAGENEQFF
TRBV7-2	TRBJ2-3	CASRRDRYDTQYF
TRBV12-3/TRBV12-4	TRBJ2-6	CASSISPFSGANVLTF
TRBV29-1	TRBJ2-3	CSVDRGDDTQYF
TRBV4-2	TRBJ2-2	CASSQDIPTAGELFF
TRBV6-1	TRBJ1-2	CASTPTGTSYGYTF
TRBV20-1	TRBJ2-5	CSARQSGETQYF
TRBV12-2	TRBJ2-3	CASRCRRGTTLTDTQYF
TRBV24-1	TRBJ2-1	CATSDLSGGRNEQFF
TRBV19	TRBJ1-5	CASSIRDRTYGQPQHF
TRBV20-1	TRBJ2-1	CSADLSPGEQFF
TRBV11-2	TRBJ2-5	CASSLDLGTQYF
TRBV20-1	TRBJ2-1	CSARGRGDRNEQFF
TRBV9	TRBJ2-1	CASSVGLAGGHNEQFF
TRBV24-1	TRBJ1-1	CDSMGGRGTEAFF
TRBV5-1	TRBJ1-3	CASNPGTGGNTIYF
TRBV12-3/TRBV12-4	TRBJ1-6	CASSRGSGRNSPLHF
TRBV7-9	TRBJ2-7	CASSLFAYEQYF
TRBV12-3/TRBV12-4	TRBJ2-1	CASKPGASNPYNEQFF
TRBV7-2	TRBJ2-1	CASSPTSYNEQFF
TRBV3-1	TRBJ2-1	CASSQENGLAVYNEQFF
TRBV6-1	TRBJ2-2	CASSQLSGGASGELFF
TRBV6-2/TRBV6-3	TRBJ2-7	CASRMTIYEQYF
TRBV7-6	TRBJ1-1	CASSSQWGDTEAFF
TRBV20-1	TRBJ1-3	CSASPGGSGNTIYF
TRBV4-2	TRBJ2-1	CASSQEQWALQFF